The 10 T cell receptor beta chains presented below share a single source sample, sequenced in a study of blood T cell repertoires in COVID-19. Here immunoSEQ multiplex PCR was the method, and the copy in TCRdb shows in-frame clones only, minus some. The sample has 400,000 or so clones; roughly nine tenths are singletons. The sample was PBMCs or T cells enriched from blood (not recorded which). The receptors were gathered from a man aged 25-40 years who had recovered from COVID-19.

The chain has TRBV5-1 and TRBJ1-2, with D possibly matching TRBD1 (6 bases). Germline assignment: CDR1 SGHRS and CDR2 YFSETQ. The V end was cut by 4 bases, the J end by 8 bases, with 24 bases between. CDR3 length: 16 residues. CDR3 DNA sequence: TGCGCCAGCAGCCAAACCACAGGGTTGCTTGGCTTAGGCTACACCTTC. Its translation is CASSQTTGLLGLGYTF.

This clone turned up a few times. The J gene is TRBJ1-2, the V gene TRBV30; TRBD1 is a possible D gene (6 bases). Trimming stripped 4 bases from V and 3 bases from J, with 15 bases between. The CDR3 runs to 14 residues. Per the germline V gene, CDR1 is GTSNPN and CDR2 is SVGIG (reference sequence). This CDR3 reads CAWTKAGAYYGYTF. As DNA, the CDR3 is TGTGCCTGGACCAAAGCGGGGGCGTACTATGGCTACACCTTC.

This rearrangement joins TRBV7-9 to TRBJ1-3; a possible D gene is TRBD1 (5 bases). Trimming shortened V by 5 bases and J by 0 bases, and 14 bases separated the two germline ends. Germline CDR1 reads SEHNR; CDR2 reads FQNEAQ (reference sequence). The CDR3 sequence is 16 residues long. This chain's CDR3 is CASSAREQSSGNTIYF. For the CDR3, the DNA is TGTGCCAGCAGCGCCAGGGAACAGAGCTCTGGAAACACCATATATTTT.

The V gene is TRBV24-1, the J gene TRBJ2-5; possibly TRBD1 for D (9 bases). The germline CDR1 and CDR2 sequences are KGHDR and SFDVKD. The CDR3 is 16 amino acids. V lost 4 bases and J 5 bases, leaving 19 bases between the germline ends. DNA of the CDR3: TGTGCCACCAGTGAAACCGGGACAGGGACTAGGGAGACCCAGTACTTC. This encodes CATSETGTGTRETQYF.

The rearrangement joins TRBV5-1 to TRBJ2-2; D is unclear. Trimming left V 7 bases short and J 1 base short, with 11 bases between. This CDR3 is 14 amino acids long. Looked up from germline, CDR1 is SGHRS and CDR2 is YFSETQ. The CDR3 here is CASQRSVNTGELFF. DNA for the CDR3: TGCGCCAGCCAACGGAGTGTGAACACCGGGGAGCTGTTTTTT.

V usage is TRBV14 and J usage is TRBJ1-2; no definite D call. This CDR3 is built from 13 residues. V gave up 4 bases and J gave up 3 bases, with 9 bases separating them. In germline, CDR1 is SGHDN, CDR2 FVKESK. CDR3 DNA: TGTGCCAGCAGCCCCGCCGGAGACTATGGCTACACCTTC. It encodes CASSPAGDYGYTF.

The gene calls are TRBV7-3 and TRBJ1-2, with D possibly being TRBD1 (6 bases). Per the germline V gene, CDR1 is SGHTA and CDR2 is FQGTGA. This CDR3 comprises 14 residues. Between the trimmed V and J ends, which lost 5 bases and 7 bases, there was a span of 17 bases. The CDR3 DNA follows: TGTGCCAGCAGCCAACTCGACAGGTCTGGTGGCTACACCTTC. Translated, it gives CASSQLDRSGGYTF.

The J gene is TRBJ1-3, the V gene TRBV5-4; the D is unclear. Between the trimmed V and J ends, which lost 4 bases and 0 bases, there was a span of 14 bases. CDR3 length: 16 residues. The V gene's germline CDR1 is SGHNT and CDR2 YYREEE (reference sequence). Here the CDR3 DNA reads TGTGCCAGCAGCACGGGTTCCGACTTCTCTGGAAACACCATATATTTT. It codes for CASSTGSDFSGNTIYF.

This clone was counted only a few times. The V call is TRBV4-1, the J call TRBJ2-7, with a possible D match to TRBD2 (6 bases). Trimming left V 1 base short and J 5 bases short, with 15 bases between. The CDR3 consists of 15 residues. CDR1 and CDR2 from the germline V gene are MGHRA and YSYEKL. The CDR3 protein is CASSQGHGRMDEQYF. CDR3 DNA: TGCGCCAGCAGCCAAGGACATGGGAGGATGGACGAGCAGTACTTC.

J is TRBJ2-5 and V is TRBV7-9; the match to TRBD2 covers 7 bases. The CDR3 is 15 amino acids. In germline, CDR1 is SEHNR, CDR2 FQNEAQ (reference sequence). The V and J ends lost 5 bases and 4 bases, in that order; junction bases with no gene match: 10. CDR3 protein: CASSDNRGEVETQYF. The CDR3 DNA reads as TGTGCCAGCAGCGACAACCGGGGGGAGGTAGAGACCCAGTACTTC.